The clone carrying this T cell receptor beta chain was recorded once. Antigen unknown. At one end, the junction sequence differs from germline, possibly due to a read error. The data were obtained in a study of cytomegalovirus exposure and HLA in healthy donors. Germline V gene lookup returns CDR1 SEHNR and CDR2 FQNEAQ (reference sequence). The CDR3 runs 15 residues. The PCR was carried out with 60 Vbeta primers and 13 Jbeta primers. TCRdb's table, derived via immunoSEQ multiplex PCR, lists solely in-frame clones and lacks some. The table lists around 150,000 clones, less than 90% of them singletons. Broader study findings: A later analysis associated 16,951 TCR beta sequences with HLA alleles at a 0.05 false discovery rate. Donor immune exposure was known only as CMV serostatus.

This chain joins TRBV7-9 and TRBJ2-5, with a possible D match to TRBD1 (6 bases). Sequencing was done on a sample of PBMCs. The receptor was isolated from a woman younger than 30 in good health and CMV-seronegative. CDR3 sequence reads: CSSSFLGQLQETQYF. Here the CDR3 DNA reads TGTTCCAGCAGCTTCCTCGGACAGTTACAAGAGACCCAGTACTTC. Looking up the rest from reference TRBV7-9 and TRBJ2-5 gives the full variable domain: DTGVSQNPRHKITKRGQNVTFRCDPISEHNRLYWYRQTLGQGPEFLTYFQNEAQLEKSRLLSDRFSAERPKGSFSTLEIQRTEQGDSAMYLCSSSFLGQLQETQYFGPGTRLLVL.